This TCR beta chain derives from a study of T cells in Graves' hyperthyroidism and ophthalmopathy. Using RNA transcripts as the source, TCR beta CDR3 regions were amplified. HTBI primers drove first-round RT-PCR of the TCR CDR3. In TCRdb, the multiplex PCR reads were re-called with MiXCR into one record per CDR3 protein. Altogether some 560,000 distinct CDR3 sequences are present, about a sixth being singletons, with the ten largest covering 6.5% to 8%. This clonotype was observed once. Graves' hyperthyroidism was deemed stable absent ophthalmopathy progression within 18 months. This CDR3 is built from 15 residues. V shed 6 bases and J 2 bases; nucleotides not matched to a gene: 7. From germline, CDR1 is LGHNT and CDR2 FRNRAP.

The TCR comes from a woman under 40 with Graves' hyperthyroidism. What was sequenced was blood. This rearrangement joins TRBV12-5 to TRBJ2-7; TRBD1 matches at 10 bases. CDR3 sequence: CASGGTGTGAYEQYF. Here the CDR3 DNA reads TGTGCTAGTGGAGGAACCGGGACAGGGGCCTACGAGCAGTACTTC.